These 28 T cell receptor beta chains were sequenced from one sample in a study of glioma-infiltrating T cells. TCR alpha and beta CDR3 regions were amplified from RNA using iRepertoire nested multiplex PCR. One entry per CDR3 protein, called by TCRdb with MiXCR from the multiplex PCR reads. This table holds around 190,000 distinct CDR3 sequences, about 40% found once. Source material: glioma tissue, nonneoplastic brain tissue, or PBMCs (not recorded which). Source of these receptors: a human donor with low-grade glioma or glioblastoma, undergoing nonglioma brain surgery, or in good health (not recorded which).

CDR3 in DNA: TGTGCCAGTAGTATAGCAGGGGGGGACATCTACTACAATGAGCAGTTCTTC. It specifies CASSIAGGDIYYNEQFF. The V gene is TRBV19, the J gene TRBJ2-1, with D possibly being TRBD1 or TRBD2 (7 bases each). The CDR3 is made up of 17 amino acids. Germline V gene sequence: CDR1 LNHDA, CDR2 SQIVND (reference sequence). The V end lost 1 base, the J end lost 3 bases, and 16 bases lay between the germline ends.

This clonotype appeared many times. This chain joins TRBV20-1 and TRBJ1-3; a weak D match, TRBD1 (5 bases). The germline CDR1 and CDR2 sequences are DFQATT and SNEGSKA (reference sequence). Trimming cost V 6 bases and J 9 bases, with 18 bases left between them. The CDR3 runs to 13 residues. As DNA, the CDR3 is TGCAGTGCCTTCGCGGACACGGGAGGCACCATATATTTT. This translates into CSAFADTGGTIYF.

This clonotype has a count of ten or more. This chain joins TRBV6-1 and TRBJ2-7; 10 nucleotides align to TRBD2. Per germline, CDR1 MNHNS and CDR2 SASEGT. The CDR3 has 15 residues. J gave up 3 bases and V 4 bases, and 6 bases lay outside the gene matches. For the CDR3, the DNA is TGTGCCAGCAGTGCAACTAGCGGGATACTCTACGAGCAGTACTTC. As protein: CASSATSGILYEQYF.

This clonotype was recorded at least ten times. The gene calls are TRBV20-1 and TRBJ2-3; 11 nucleotides agree with TRBD2. This CDR3 spans 16 amino acids. The V gene end was trimmed by 6 bases and the J gene end by 6 bases; junction bases not matched to a gene: 14. CDR1 DFQATT and CDR2 SNEGSKA come from the germline V gene (reference sequence). The CDR3: CSARIAGGPFVDTQYF. The CDR3 DNA is TGCAGTGCCCGGATAGCGGGAGGGCCATTTGTGGATACGCAGTATTTT.

This chain connects TRBV12-3 or TRBV12-4 to TRBJ2-5; D not certain. The CDR3 totals 14 residues. The V end lost 2 bases, the J end lost 1 base, and 8 bases lay between the germline ends. CDR3 amino acids: CASSLTVSQETQYF. DNA of the CDR3: TGTGCCAGCAGTTTAACAGTGTCCCAAGAGACCCAGTACTTC.

The V gene is TRBV28, the J gene TRBJ2-3; TRBD1 aligns across 10 bases. V dropped 9 bases and J dropped 3; count of bases not matched to a gene: 12. CDR3 length: 16 residues. From germline, CDR1 is MDHEN and CDR2 SYDVKM. CDR3 in amino acids: CASYPTGGGGTDTQYF. In DNA, the CDR3 is TGTGCCAGTTACCCGACAGGGGGCGGTGGTACAGATACGCAGTATTTT.

This clonotype was seen just once. At one end, the junction sequence differs from germline, possibly due to a read error. The chain combines TRBV28 with TRBJ2-1; 7 nucleotides align to TRBD2. Germline assignment: CDR1 MDHEN and CDR2 SYDVKM. The CDR3 contains 15 residues. CDR3 loop: CASSLQRDYYNEEFF. The CDR3 DNA follows: TGTGCCAGCAGTTTACAGCGGGACTACTACAATGAGGAGTTCTTC.

With respect to this clonotype: A much larger clonotype is one base distant, so this may be a read error. The V call is TRBV2, the J call TRBJ1-5; the match to TRBD1 covers 7 bases. There are 14 residues in the CDR3. CDR1 SNHLY and CDR2 FYNNEI come from the germline V gene. CDR3 in DNA: TGTGGCAGCAGTGGAACAGGGGTGTATCAGCCCCAGCATTTT. It encodes CGSSGTGVYQPQHF.

This clonotype has a handful of counts. The missing conserved phenylalanine or tryptophan at the end of this CDR3 makes a read error likely. The V and J genes are TRBV3-1 and TRBJ2-7; D possibly corresponds to TRBD2 (6 bases). CDR1 is LGHDT and CDR2 is YNNKEL in the germline V gene (reference sequence). With 1 base removed from V and 6 bases from J, the gap between germline ends came to 13 bases. The CDR3 contains 14 residues. In DNA form, the CDR3 reads TGTGCCAGCAGCCAAGGGAGGGCTTCGGGCGAGCAGTACCTC. Its translation is CASSQGRASGEQYL.

This clonotype has at least ten counts. A read error may produce the germline difference seen at one junction end. This chain joins TRBV27 and TRBJ2-1; 10 bases match TRBD2. This CDR3 region has 15 residues. Germline-derived CDR1 and CDR2 are MNHEY and SMNVEV (reference sequence). The CDR3 region is CAGSLLASGSGEQFF. CDR3 nucleotides: TGTGCCGGCAGTTTGTTAGCTAGCGGGAGTGGCGAGCAGTTCTTC.

Note on this clonotype: A much more abundant neighbour one base away suggests this may be a read error. V usage is TRBV20-1 and J usage is TRBJ2-5; D not resolved. Germline-derived CDR1 and CDR2 are DFQATT and SNEGSKA (reference sequence). V lost 3 bases to trimming and J lost 6 bases, with 14 bases between them. CDR3 length equals 13 residues. The CDR3 loop is CSASYLVIKTQYF. CDR3 in DNA: TGCAGTGCTAGCTACTTGGTAATAAAGACCCAGTACTTC.

Comment on this clonotype: A read error may explain this, as a much larger clone is one base away. The chain carries TRBV29-1 and TRBJ2-1, with D tentatively TRBD2 (6 bases). In germline, CDR1 is SQVTM, CDR2 ANQGSEA. The ends were cut back, 7 bases at V and 6 bases at J, with 16 bases in the middle. The CDR3 is 13 amino acids. The DNA of the CDR3 is TGCAGCGGCGAGCTTCATAGCGGCAATGAGCAGTTCTTC. This gives the protein CSGELHSGNEQFF.

On this clonotype itself: Just one base apart from a much larger clone, this may be a read error. The V call is TRBV7-2, the J call TRBJ2-1, with no clear D. Trimming removed 1 base from V and 0 bases from J, with 7 bases in between. Germline V gives CDR1 SGHTA, CDR2 FQGNSA. This CDR3 comprises 15 residues. CDR3: CASSLEVDSYNEQFF. Written as DNA, the CDR3 is TGTGCCAGCAGCTTAGAAGTGGACTCCTACAATGAGCAGTTCTTC.

This CDR3 reads CASSEAGLNTGELFF. The CDR3 DNA reads TGTGCCAGCAGTGAAGCGGGACTGAACACCGGGGAGCTGTTTTTT. The chain carries TRBV2 and TRBJ2-2; D possibly corresponds to TRBD2 (6 bases). CDR1 SNHLY and CDR2 FYNNEI come from the germline V gene. V lost 0 bases to trimming and J lost 1 base, with 6 bases between them. CDR3 size: 15 residues. Using reference TRBV2 and TRBJ2-2 for the parts outside the CDR3, the full variable domain is EPEVTQTPSHQVTQMGQEVILRCVPISNHLYFYWYRQILGQKVEFLVSFYNNEISEKSEIFDDQFSVERPDGSNFTLKIRSTKLEDSAMYFCASSEAGLNTGELFFGEGSRLTVL.

This clonotype was detected a few times. The chain joins TRBV30 to TRBJ1-1, with D unclear. V was cut by 3 bases and J by 5 bases, with 13 bases left in between. This CDR3 contains 13 residues. Germline CDR1 is GTSNPN and CDR2 is SVGIG (reference sequence). The CDR3 reads CAWRGAGRTEAFF. DNA for the CDR3: TGTGCCTGGAGAGGCGCGGGGAGAACTGAAGCTTTCTTT.

The CDR3 protein is CASSLAPLAAEQFF. The CDR3 DNA follows: TGCGCCAGCAGCTTGGCCCCCCTTGCGGCTGAGCAGTTCTTC. The rearrangement links TRBV5-1 to TRBJ2-1; D not resolved. Trimming shortened V by 0 bases and J by 9 bases, and 13 bases separated the two germline ends. The CDR3 is 14 amino acids. Germline CDR1 reads SGHRS; CDR2 reads YFSETQ.

Note on this clonotype: This could be a read error, since a much larger clone is one nucleotide away. This sequence joins TRBV28 and TRBJ1-3; D remains unclear. The CDR3 has 15 amino acids. CDR1 and CDR2 (germline): MDHEN, SYDVKM. DNA of the CDR3: TGTGCCAGCAGTTTAAGCGGGATCTCTCGAAACACCATATATTTT. It specifies CASSLSGISRNTIYF.

A single count supports this clonotype. The chain couples TRBV5-4 to TRBJ2-1; TRBD2 agrees at 10 bases. Germline V gene sequence: CDR1 SGHNT, CDR2 YYREEE (reference sequence). The CDR3 runs 14 residues. With 0 bases clipped from V and 12 bases from J, the junction kept 6 bases outside the gene matches. CDR3: CASSLGLAGDGQFF. DNA of the CDR3: TGTGCCAGCAGCTTGGGCCTAGCGGGAGATGGGCAGTTCTTC.

This clonotype was seen repeatedly, ten times or more. This chain uses TRBV6-1 with TRBJ2-1, with D unclear. CDR1 is MNHNS and CDR2 is SASEGT in the germline V gene. V lost 6 bases, J lost 6 bases, and 9 bases lay in between. The CDR3 length is 12 residues. This CDR3 is CASRSGGNEQFF. As DNA, the CDR3 is TGTGCCAGCAGATCGGGCGGCAATGAGCAGTTCTTC.

Worth noting for this clonotype: One junction end does not reproduce the germline sequence, and a read error may be involved. The chain recombines TRBV6-1 with TRBJ1-5; D is ambiguous. This CDR3 region has 14 residues. The V gene's germline CDR1 is MNHNS and CDR2 SASEGT. CDR3 amino acids: CVSSLTVGNQPQHF. The CDR3 DNA reads TGTGTCAGCAGTCTCACAGTGGGTAATCAGCCCCAGCATTTT.

In this sample, this clonotype turned up many times. The chain links TRBV6-6 to TRBJ2-1, with TRBD2 matching over 8 bases. V shed 2 bases and J 5 bases; nucleotides not matched to a gene: 2. CDR1 and CDR2 (germline): MNHNY, SVGAGI (reference sequence). The CDR3 is 14 amino acids. The DNA for the CDR3 is TGTGCCAGCAGTTACCCAGCGGGGGACAATGAGCAGTTCTTC. Its protein product is CASSYPAGDNEQFF.

On this clonotype: Possible read error: a much larger clone is one base away. V usage is TRBV3-1 and J usage is TRBJ2-7; D unresolved. CDR3 length equals 12 residues. Germline lookup yields CDR1 LGHDT and CDR2 YNNKEL (reference sequence). The CDR3 DNA reads TGTGCCAGCCGCCAAGAAGCTTACGAGCAGTACTTC. This encodes CASRQEAYEQYF.

The sample holds a few counts of this clonotype. V gene TRBV14 combines with J gene TRBJ1-2; D is ambiguous. The V gene's germline CDR1 is SGHDN and CDR2 FVKESK. V was cut by 4 bases and J by 6 bases, with 18 bases left in between. There are 15 residues in the CDR3. The CDR3 DNA reads as TGTGCCAGCAGCCTTTATGAGTTTGTGCTTGATGGCTACACCTTC. This gives the protein CASSLYEFVLDGYTF.

In regard to this clonotype: With a much larger clone just one base away, this may be a read error. The chain couples TRBV2 to TRBJ1-2; D remains unclear. Trimming stripped 1 base from V and 2 bases from J, with 5 bases between. The CDR3 loop spans 13 amino acids. The V gene's germline CDR1 is SNHLY and CDR2 FYNNEI. CDR3 in amino acids: CASSEGRNYGYTF. The CDR3 region has the DNA TGTGCCAGCAGTGAAGGCAGGAACTATGGCTACACCTTC. Filled out from reference TRBV2 and TRBJ1-2, the complete variable domain reads EPEVTQTPSHQVTQMGQEVILRCVPISNHLYFYWYRQILGQKVEFLVSFYNNEISEKSEIFDDQFSVERPDGSNFTLKIRSTKLEDSAMYFCASSEGRNYGYTFGSGTRLTVV.

In this sample, this clonotype turned up many times. The V call is TRBV20-1, the J call TRBJ2-1; D unresolved. The length of the CDR3 is 18 residues. Trimming took 5 bases from V and 1 from J, leaving 24 bases between them. Germline V gene data show CDR1 as DFQATT and CDR2 as SNEGSKA (reference sequence). The CDR3: CSARTQRKGSRSYNEQFF. The CDR3 DNA follows: TGCAGTGCTCGCACTCAAAGGAAGGGAAGTCGGTCCTACAATGAGCAGTTCTTC.

The sample holds many counts of this clonotype. The chain combines TRBV20-1 with TRBJ1-5, with D possibly matching TRBD1 (5 bases). CDR1 is DFQATT, CDR2 SNEGSKA, per germline (reference sequence). V was trimmed by 3 bases and J by 3 bases, leaving 12 bases between them. There are 14 residues in the CDR3. CDR3 region: CSARNRRANQPQHF. CDR3 bases: TGCAGTGCTAGGAACAGGAGGGCCAATCAGCCCCAGCATTTT.

At least ten counts were recorded for this clonotype. The chain joins TRBV20-1 to TRBJ2-7; D possibly corresponds to TRBD1 (6 bases). The ends were cut back, 3 bases at V and 4 bases at J, with 10 bases in the middle. The CDR3 is made up of 12 amino acids. CDR1 and CDR2 from the germline V gene are DFQATT and SNEGSKA (reference sequence). DNA for the CDR3: TGCAGTGCTAGGGACAGACAATACGAGCAGTACTTC. The encoded protein is CSARDRQYEQYF.

This clonotype turned up a few times. Being one base from a much bigger clone, this may be a read error. CDR3 sequence (DNA): TGTGCCAGCAGCTTCAGGGAGGGAAGCAATCAGCCCAAGCATTTT. It yields the protein CASSFREGSNQPKHF. The rearrangement uses TRBV7-4 and TRBJ1-5; the D gene is possibly TRBD1 (5 bases). The CDR3 loop spans 15 amino acids. CDR1 is SGHVT and CDR2 is SQSDAQ in the germline V gene.